Presented here are 27 T cell receptor beta chains from one specimen sequenced in a study of blood T cell repertoires in COVID-19. Profiled with immunoSEQ multiplex PCR; TCRdb holds only in-frame clones, not every one. The sample records roughly 220,000 clones, 85% being singletons. The source material was peripheral blood. These receptors were obtained from a man aged 50 to 59 who had recovered from COVID-19.

V is TRBV27 and J is TRBJ2-7, with D perhaps TRBD1 (5 bases). The CDR3 loop spans 13 amino acids. Germline V CDR1 and CDR2: MNHEY, SMNVEV (reference sequence). Trimming stripped 1 base from V and 2 bases from J, with 6 bases between. CDR3 nucleotide sequence: TGTGCCAGCAGTTTATGGACACCCTACGAGCAGTACTTC. It translates to CASSLWTPYEQYF.

The chain is built from TRBV27 and TRBJ1-2, with D maybe TRBD1 (6 bases). The V end was cut by 0 bases, the J end by 4 bases, with 12 bases between. CDR3 length equals 15 residues. CDR1 MNHEY and CDR2 SMNVEV come from the germline V gene (reference sequence). This chain's CDR3 is CASSLSAGAAYGYTF. CDR3 bases: TGTGCCAGCAGTTTATCCGCAGGGGCTGCCTATGGCTACACCTTC.

CDR3 loop: CATKTGGPNDEQFF. The CDR3, as DNA: TGTGCCACCAAGACAGGGGGTCCTAACGATGAGCAGTTCTTC. The V call is TRBV6-5, the J call TRBJ2-1; 9 bases match TRBD1. Unmatched junction bases numbered 12, after V lost 10 bases and J lost 8 bases. This CDR3 is built from 14 residues. Germline CDR1 is MNHEY and CDR2 is SVGAGI.

The rearrangement joins TRBV4-1 to TRBJ2-5; maybe TRBD2 (5 bases). The V gene's germline CDR1 is MGHRA and CDR2 YSYEKL. V lost 1 base to trimming and J lost 11 bases, with 8 bases between them. This CDR3 is 11 amino acids long. The CDR3 sequence: CASSQARRQYF. CDR3 in DNA: TGCGCCAGCAGCCAAGCCCGGAGGCAGTACTTC.

The chain employs TRBV5-4 and TRBJ2-2; D is possibly TRBD1 (6 bases). The germline V and J ends were trimmed by 4 bases and 0 bases, with 10 bases remaining between them. This CDR3 has 15 amino acids. Germline CDR1 reads SGHNT; CDR2 reads YYREEE (reference sequence). CDR3 DNA: TGTGCCAGCAGCCCGGACAGTACGAACACCGGGGAGCTGTTTTTT. This sequence encodes CASSPDSTNTGELFF.

The chain uses TRBV4-2 and TRBJ2-3; 7 bases fit TRBD2. This CDR3 has 15 residues. Trimming at V came to 4 bases and at J to 1 base, leaving 5 bases not matched to a gene. The V gene's germline CDR1 is LGHNA and CDR2 YNFKEQ. The CDR3 reads CASSLTSAGTDTQYF. In DNA form, the CDR3 reads TGTGCCAGCAGCCTTACTAGCGCAGGCACAGATACGCAGTATTTT.

The rearrangement joins TRBV19 to TRBJ1-1; 8 nucleotides align to TRBD1. V shed 3 bases, J shed 7 bases, and the junction held 13 bases outside the gene matches. The CDR3 sequence is 16 residues long. CDR1 is LNHDA, CDR2 SQIVND, per germline (reference sequence). Here the CDR3 DNA reads TGTGCCAGTAGTATCCCCATTACAGGGGGAAGGGATGAAGCTTTCTTT. It yields the protein CASSIPITGGRDEAFF. The variable domain in full, completed from reference TRBV19 and TRBJ1-1, reads DGGITQSPKYLFRKEGQNVTLSCEQNLNHDAMYWYRQDPGQGLRLIYYSQIVNDFQKGDIAEGYSVSREKKESFPLTVTSAQKNPTAFYLCASSIPITGGRDEAFFGQGTRLTVV.

Only a few counts were recorded for this clone. The V and J genes are TRBV4-2 and TRBJ2-5; 11 positions match TRBD2. The germline gives CDR1 LGHNA, CDR2 YNFKEQ. V was clipped by 4 bases and J by 2 bases; unmatched bases: 6. The CDR3 spans 16 residues. Here the CDR3 DNA reads TGTGCCAGCAGCCGCGGACTAGCGGGTACGCAAGAGACCCAGTACTTC. Translation: CASSRGLAGTQETQYF.

This chain uses TRBV5-4 with TRBJ2-3; D possibly corresponds to TRBD2 (6 bases). Germline assignment: CDR1 SGHNT and CDR2 YYREEE (reference sequence). V was pared by 1 base and J by 4 bases, with 10 bases between. The CDR3 runs 14 residues. In DNA, the CDR3 is TGTGCCAGCAGCTTGTCGCGGGAATCAGATACGCAGTATTTT. It specifies CASSLSRESDTQYF. Full variable domain (outside the CDR3, taken from reference TRBV5-4 and TRBJ2-3): ETGVTQSPTHLIKTRGQQVTLRCSSQSGHNTVSWYQQALGQGPQFIFQYYREEENGRGNFPPRFSGLQFPNYSSELNVNALELDDSALYLCASSLSRESDTQYFGPGTRLTVL.

This sequence joins TRBV7-2 and TRBJ2-7; possibly TRBD2 for D (5 bases). This CDR3 has 14 amino acids. The V end was cut by 2 bases, the J end by 6 bases, with 14 bases between. Germline CDR1 and CDR2: SGHTA and FQGNSA. The CDR3 sequence: CASSLTRFSSEQYF. Written as DNA, the CDR3 is TGTGCCAGCAGCTTAACTAGATTTTCTTCCGAGCAGTACTTC.

This clone has just a few counts. The rearrangement joins TRBV11-2 to TRBJ2-1; tentatively, D is TRBD1 (6 bases). V shed 1 base and J shed 12 bases, with 16 bases lying between them. There are 14 residues in the CDR3. Germline V gene lookup returns CDR1 SGHAT and CDR2 FQNNGV. The DNA of the CDR3 is TGTGCCAGCAGCTTAGTAGGCAGGGGTAGGGGGCAGTTCTTC. As protein: CASSLVGRGRGQFF.

The chain joins TRBV14 to TRBJ2-1; 8 bases align to TRBD2. CDR1 SGHDN and CDR2 FVKESK come from the germline V gene. Trimming removed 4 bases from V and 6 bases from J; junction bases left unmatched: 8. CDR3 length: 15 residues. The CDR3 nucleotides read TGTGCCAGCAGCCGAGGGACTAGTAAGGCCAATGAGCAGTTCTTC. Its protein is CASSRGTSKANEQFF.

The chain joins TRBV28 to TRBJ2-3; 8 nucleotides align to TRBD2. The CDR3 has 16 residues. The V gene end was trimmed by 3 bases and the J gene end by 5 bases; junction bases not matched to a gene: 10. The V gene's germline CDR1 is MDHEN and CDR2 SYDVKM. In DNA form, the CDR3 reads TGTGCCAGCAGTTTTATCACTAGCGGCGCACAAGATACGCAGTATTTT. It yields the protein CASSFITSGAQDTQYF.

This clone was seen more than once but under ten times. The rearrangement uses TRBV6-1 and TRBJ1-5, with TRBD1 identical over 10 bases. The CDR3 sequence is 16 residues long. Germline assignment: CDR1 MNHNS and CDR2 SASEGT. V shed 3 bases and J 2 bases; nucleotides not matched to a gene: 4. CDR3 nucleotides: TGTGCCAGCAGTGAGGCGACAGGGGGCCGCAATCAGCCCCAGCATTTT. Its protein is CASSEATGGRNQPQHF.

This CDR3 reads CASSLGAGTAANYGYTF. CDR3 DNA sequence: TGTGCCAGCAGCTTAGGGGCGGGGACAGCCGCTAACTATGGCTACACCTTC. The chain recombines TRBV7-8 with TRBJ1-2, with TRBD1 matching over 7 bases. Germline CDR1 and CDR2: SGHVS and FQNEAQ. Trimming took 1 base from V and 0 from J; bases not matched to a gene: 8. This CDR3 spans 17 amino acids.

The CDR3 loop reads CASSGQGNQPQHF. The CDR3 region has the DNA TGTGCCAGCAGCGGACAGGGGAATCAGCCCCAGCATTTT. The chain employs TRBV7-2 and TRBJ1-5, with 9 bases that match TRBD1. The CDR3 has 13 amino acids. Germline V gives CDR1 SGHTA, CDR2 FQGNSA. Germline trimming cut 5 bases from V and 4 bases from J; bases unmatched to any gene: 0.

The V and J genes are TRBV4-1 and TRBJ2-7; D is ambiguous. The germline V and J ends were trimmed by 3 bases and 7 bases, with 10 bases remaining between them. CDR1 is MGHRA, CDR2 YSYEKL, per germline. The CDR3 spans 12 residues. In DNA form, the CDR3 reads TGCGCCAGCAGCCAGAATGAACTAGAGCAGTACTTC. Translated: CASSQNELEQYF.

The V and J genes are TRBV2 and TRBJ2-2; D unclear. V shed 8 bases and J shed 4 bases, with 11 bases lying between them. The germline V gene encodes CDR1 SNHLY and CDR2 FYNNEI. CDR3 length equals 13 residues. The CDR3 loop is CASRTLLTGELFF. The CDR3 nucleotides are TGTGCCAGCCGCACACTACTCACCGGGGAGCTGTTTTTT.

This clone was seen more than once but under ten times. This chain links TRBV3-1 (or the pseudogene TRBV3-2) with TRBJ2-2; TRBD1 is a possible D gene (5 bases). This CDR3 is 15 amino acids long. Germline V gene sequence: CDR1 LGHDT, CDR2 YNNKEL (reference sequence). The V gene lost 3 bases and the J gene lost 1 base, with 9 bases spanning the gap. Here the CDR3 DNA reads TGTGCCAGCAGCCATCTGGGGCAGAACACCGGGGAGCTGTTTTTT. This encodes CASSHLGQNTGELFF.

This rearrangement joins TRBV28 to TRBJ1-1; the D is unclear. V was trimmed by 6 bases and J by 6 bases, leaving 14 bases between them. Germline V CDR1 and CDR2: MDHEN, SYDVKM. The CDR3 loop spans 13 amino acids. For the CDR3, the DNA is TGTGCCAGCAGGATCGAACAGTGGGCTGAAGCTTTCTTT. Translation gives CASRIEQWAEAFF.

This rearrangement joins TRBV28 to TRBJ1-1; D unclear. Germline CDR1 is MDHEN and CDR2 is SYDVKM. This CDR3 has 14 amino acids. The V and J ends lost 6 bases and 7 bases respectively, with 18 bases between them. In DNA form, the CDR3 reads TGTGCCAGCAGAGGGAGCGGACGGCAGATTGAAGCTTTCTTT. It encodes CASRGSGRQIEAFF. Complete variable domain (other parts from reference TRBV28 and TRBJ1-1): DVKVTQSSRYLVKRTGEKVFLECVQDMDHENMFWYRQDPGLGLRLIYFSYDVKMKEKGDIPEGYSVSREKKERFSLILESASTNQTSMYLCASRGSGRQIEAFFGQGTRLTVV.

The chain combines TRBV27 with TRBJ2-3; D possibly corresponds to TRBD2 (6 bases). Trimming removed 7 bases from V and 0 bases from J, with 17 bases in between. Looked up from germline, CDR1 is MNHEY and CDR2 is SMNVEV (reference sequence). The CDR3 has 16 amino acids. CDR3 DNA sequence: TGTGCCAGCACCCAAAGGTCAGGGACTAGCACAGATACGCAGTATTTT. Encoded protein: CASTQRSGTSTDTQYF.

The chain is built from TRBV21-1 and TRBJ1-3; the table's D gene call, TRBD1, was not cross checked with the DNA. TRBV21-1 constitutes a pseudogene. This CDR3 has 17 amino acids. CDR3 sequence reads: CASSDYTTTGGRNTIYF. As DNA, the CDR3 is TGTGCCAGCAGCGACTACACCACGACAGGGGGCCGAAACACCATATATTTT.

The chain is built from TRBV11-2 and TRBJ1-2, with D possibly matching TRBD1 (6 bases). V gave up 6 bases and J gave up 4 bases, with 24 bases separating them. Germline CDR1 and CDR2: SGHAT and FQNNGV. This CDR3 is 17 amino acids long. The CDR3 region has the DNA TGTGCCAGCAGATCAAACAGGGACCCGGTCCTTTTCTATGGCTACACCTTC. Translation: CASRSNRDPVLFYGYTF. The variable domain in full, completed from reference TRBV11-2 and TRBJ1-2, reads EAGVAQSPRYKIIEKRQSVAFWCNPISGHATLYWYQQILGQGPKLLIQFQNNGVVDDSQLPKDRFSAERLKGVDSTLKIQPAKLEDSAVYLCASRSNRDPVLFYGYTFGSGTRLTVV.

This clone was recorded a few times. Written as DNA, the CDR3 is TGTGCCACCAGCAGAGATTTGGAGTTCTATGGCTACACCTTC. Its protein product is CATSRDLEFYGYTF. The chain has TRBV15 and TRBJ1-2; D call uncertain. Germline V gene sequence: CDR1 LNHNV, CDR2 YYDKDF (reference sequence). The germline V and J ends were trimmed by 0 bases and 4 bases, with 9 bases remaining between them. The CDR3 length is 14 residues.

This rearrangement joins TRBV28 to TRBJ2-7, with 10 bases matching TRBD2. Germline V gives CDR1 MDHEN, CDR2 SYDVKM. CDR3 length: 16 amino acids. The V and J ends lost 5 bases and 3 bases, in that order; junction bases with no gene match: 10. The DNA of the CDR3 is TGTGCCAGCAGTCTTACAAGCGGGAGGGCCGTCTACGAGCAGTACTTC. Amino acid sequence: CASSLTSGRAVYEQYF.

The chain combines TRBV15 with TRBJ1-2; perhaps TRBD1 as D (6 bases). There are 12 residues in the CDR3. Germline V CDR1 and CDR2: LNHNV, YYDKDF (reference sequence). Deletions cut 4 bases from V and 8 bases from J, with 11 bases between. This chain's CDR3 is CATSTGGRGYTF. In DNA, the CDR3 is TGTGCCACCAGCACGGGGGGCAGGGGCTACACCTTC.